These 8 T cell receptor beta chains share one sample of origin, sequenced in a study of vaccination effects on CD4 cells after COVID-19. These receptors' antigens are unknown. Before sequencing, viral peptide pools were used by the ViraFEST assay to expand antigen-specific CD4+ T cells. The culture ran for approximately 10 days, and then CD4+ T cells were isolated. It was between March and December 2020 that the person had a SARS-CoV-2 infection confirmed by PCR. The table came from immunoSEQ multiplex PCR; TCRdb's copy has only in-frame clones and leaves some out. The sample shows more than 20,000 clones, approximately 80% of them seen only once. Sequenced here: CD4+ T cells from PBMCs cultured with HCoV-NL63 spike peptides, sampled before COVID-19 vaccination. The receptors stem from a human donor who had a prior SARS-CoV-2 infection.

The chain couples TRBV11-3 to TRBJ1-4; D unresolved. Trimming stripped 3 bases from V and 1 base from J, with 6 bases between. The germline CDR1 and CDR2 sequences are SGHNT and YENEEA. The CDR3 is 14 amino acids. CDR3 in DNA: TGTGCCAGCAGCTTTGGGTTAACTAATGAAAAACTGTTTTTT. Its protein product is CASSFGLTNEKLFF.

This clone is a singleton in its sample. The gene calls are TRBV2 and TRBJ2-1; no firm D call. This CDR3 has 13 amino acids. Looked up from germline, CDR1 is SNHLY and CDR2 is FYNNEI. The germline V and J ends were trimmed by 4 bases and 8 bases, with 12 bases remaining between them. The CDR3 DNA follows: TGTGCCAGCAGTGCCTTTCTAGGCGATGAGCAGTTCTTC. Encoded protein: CASSAFLGDEQFF.

The V call is TRBV7-2, the J call TRBJ2-7, with a weak D call TRBD2 (6 bases). Germline CDR1 is SGHTA and CDR2 is FQGNSA. The CDR3 totals 14 residues. The V end lost 0 bases, the J end lost 2 bases, and 8 bases lay between the germline ends. CDR3 nucleotides: TGTGCCAGCAGCTTAGCTTTAGCGGCCTACGAGCAGTACTTC. It encodes CASSLALAAYEQYF. Full variable domain (missing parts from reference TRBV7-2 and TRBJ2-7): GAGVSQSPSNKVTEKGKDVELRCDPISGHTALYWYRQSLGQGLEFLIYFQGNSAPDKSGLPSDRFSAERTGGSVSTLTIQRTQQEDSAVYLCASSLALAAYEQYFGPGTRLTVT.

The chain uses TRBV21-1 and TRBJ2-3; TRBD2, the table's D call, lacks a check against the DNA. TRBV21-1 is noted as a pseudogene. CDR3 length: 19 residues. As DNA, the CDR3 is TGTGCCAGCAGCAAGTGGAGGGGCTCTACTAGCGGGAGAGCAGATACGCAGTATTTT. Its protein product is CASSKWRGSTSGRADTQYF.

The chain is built from TRBV5-3 and TRBJ1-2; 10 bases align to TRBD1. TRBV5-3 has ORF status, its function being uncertain. This CDR3 has 16 residues. Trimming at V came to 1 base and at J to 4 bases, leaving 7 bases not matched to a gene. The CDR3 nucleotides read TGTGCCAGAAGCTTGCCCGACAGGGGGCGCAGCTATGGCTACACCTTC. It is translated as CARSLPDRGRSYGYTF.

The rearrangement joins TRBV18 to TRBJ1-1, with TRBD1 matching 7 bases. Germline V gene lookup returns CDR1 KGHSH and CDR2 LQKENI. This CDR3 has 14 residues. The J segment lost 0 bases and the V segment lost 5 bases, leaving 3 bases of the junction unmatched. CDR3 nucleotides: TGTGCCAGCTCAGAGGGACAGTTGAACACTGAAGCTTTCTTT. It encodes CASSEGQLNTEAFF. The full variable domain, rest sourced from reference TRBV18 and TRBJ1-1, is NAGVMQNPRHLVRRRGQEARLRCSPMKGHSHVYWYRQLPEEGLKFMVYLQKENIIDESGMPKERFSAEFPKEGPSILRIQQVVRGDSAAYFCASSEGQLNTEAFFGQGTRLTVV.

This clone has more than one count but fewer than ten. The chain combines TRBV4-2 with TRBJ2-2; 7 bases map to TRBD2. Unmatched junction bases numbered 15, after V lost 7 bases and J lost 4 bases. The germline CDR1 and CDR2 sequences are LGHNA and YNFKEQ. The CDR3 length is 17 residues. DNA of the CDR3: TGTGCCAGCACGGCCAGGGCGGGAGTGTCGGGCACCGGGGAGCTGTTTTTT. Residues: CASTARAGVSGTGELFF.

V is TRBV19 and J is TRBJ2-2; TRBD1 is a possible D gene (6 bases). CDR1 is LNHDA, CDR2 SQIVND, per germline (reference sequence). This CDR3 contains 14 residues. Trimming removed 8 bases at V and 2 bases at J, with 12 bases between. Here the CDR3 DNA reads TGTGCCAGTGGAAGACAGGCTAACACCGGGGAGCTGTTTTTT. This gives the protein CASGRQANTGELFF.